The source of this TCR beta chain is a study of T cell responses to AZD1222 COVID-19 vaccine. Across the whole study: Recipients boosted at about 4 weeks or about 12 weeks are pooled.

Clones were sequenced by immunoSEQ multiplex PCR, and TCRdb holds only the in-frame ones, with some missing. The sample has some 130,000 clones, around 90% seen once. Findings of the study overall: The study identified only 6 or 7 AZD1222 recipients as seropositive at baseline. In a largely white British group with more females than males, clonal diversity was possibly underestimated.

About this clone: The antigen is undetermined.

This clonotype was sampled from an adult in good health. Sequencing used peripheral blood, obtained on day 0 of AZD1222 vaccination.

In DNA, the CDR3 is TGTGCCAGCAGCACCGGCGGGTGGAGCTACACCTTC. Translation: CASSTGGWSYTF. The V gene is TRBV9, the J gene TRBJ1-2; D is undetermined. The length of the CDR3 is 12 residues. Trimming took 4 bases from V and 9 from J, leaving 13 bases between them. CDR1 and CDR2 (germline): SGDLS, YYNGEE.